The T cell receptor (beta chain) under discussion was sequenced for a study of blood T cell repertoires in COVID-19. Study-level background: Samples taken during acute and convalescent COVID-19 were collected in the United States, Italy and Spain. PBMCs, B-cell-depleted T cells, or T cells provided the cDNA or gDNA that made up the material.

As originally analysed: The assay estimated nucleated cells by amplifying reference gene primers. Method: immunoSEQ multiplex PCR; TCRdb's copy keeps in-frame clones and lacks some. The V and J calls and clone size were taken over from that table, and D and trimming were inferred from the DNA. The data show some 150,000 clones, roughly nine tenths seen once. In germline, CDR1 is LNHDA, CDR2 SQIVND (reference sequence). There are 15 residues in the CDR3. V gave up 5 bases and J gave up 8 bases, with 16 bases separating them. The sequence was obtained from a woman aged 55-70 years with active or convalescent COVID-19. The chain couples TRBV19 to TRBJ1-6, with D perhaps matching TRBD1 (5 bases). Specimen: peripheral blood. CDR3 residues: CASSPQGFPHSPLHF. The CDR3 DNA is TGTGCCAGTAGTCCGCAGGGATTCCCCCATTCACCCCTCCACTTT.